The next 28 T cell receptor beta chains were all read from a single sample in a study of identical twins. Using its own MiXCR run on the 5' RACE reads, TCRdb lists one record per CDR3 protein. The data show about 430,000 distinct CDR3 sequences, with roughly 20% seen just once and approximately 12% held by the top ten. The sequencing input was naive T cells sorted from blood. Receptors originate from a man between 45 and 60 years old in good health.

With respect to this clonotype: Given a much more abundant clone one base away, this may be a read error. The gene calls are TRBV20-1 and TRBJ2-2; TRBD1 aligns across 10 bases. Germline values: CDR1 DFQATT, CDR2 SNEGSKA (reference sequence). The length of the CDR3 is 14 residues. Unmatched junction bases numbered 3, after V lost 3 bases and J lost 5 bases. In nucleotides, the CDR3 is TGCAGTGCTAGGACAGGGGGCACAACCGGGGAGCTGTTTTTT. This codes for CSARTGGTTGELFF.

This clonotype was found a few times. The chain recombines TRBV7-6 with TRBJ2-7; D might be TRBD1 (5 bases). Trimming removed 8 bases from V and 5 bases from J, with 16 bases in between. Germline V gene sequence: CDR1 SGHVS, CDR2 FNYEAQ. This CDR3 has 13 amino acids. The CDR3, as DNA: TGTGCCAGCTCCGGCAGGGAAGACCACGAGCAGTACTTC. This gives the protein CASSGREDHEQYF.

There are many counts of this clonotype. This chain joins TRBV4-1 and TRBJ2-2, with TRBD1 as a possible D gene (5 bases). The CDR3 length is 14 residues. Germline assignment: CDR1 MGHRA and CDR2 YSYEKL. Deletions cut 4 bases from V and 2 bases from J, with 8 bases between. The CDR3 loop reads CASSPQDNTGELFF. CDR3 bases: TGCGCCAGCAGCCCACAGGATAACACCGGGGAGCTGTTTTTT.

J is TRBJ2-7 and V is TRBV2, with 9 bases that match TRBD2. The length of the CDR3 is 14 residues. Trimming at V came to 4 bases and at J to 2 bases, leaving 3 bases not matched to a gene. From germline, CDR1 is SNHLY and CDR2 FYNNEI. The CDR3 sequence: CASSGERGAYEQYF. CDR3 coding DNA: TGTGCCAGCAGTGGCGAGCGGGGGGCCTACGAGCAGTACTTC.

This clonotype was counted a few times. CDR3 region: CASSLAQGFSPGNEQFF. The CDR3 region has the DNA TGCGCCAGCAGCTTGGCCCAGGGCTTTTCCCCGGGCAATGAGCAGTTCTTC. The chain recombines TRBV5-1 with TRBJ2-1; tentative D call: TRBD1 (5 bases). Germline V gene data show CDR1 as SGHRS and CDR2 as YFSETQ. The CDR3 consists of 17 residues. V lost 0 bases and J 6 bases, leaving 19 bases between the germline ends.

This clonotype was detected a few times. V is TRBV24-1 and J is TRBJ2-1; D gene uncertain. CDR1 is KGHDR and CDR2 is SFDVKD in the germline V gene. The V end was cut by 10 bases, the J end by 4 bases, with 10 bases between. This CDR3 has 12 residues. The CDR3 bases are TGTGCCACGGGGTCTCCATACAATGAGCAGTTCTTC. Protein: CATGSPYNEQFF.

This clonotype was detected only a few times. CDR3 amino acids: CASSATSGKYNEQFF. The CDR3 DNA reads as TGTGCCAGCAGCGCAACTAGCGGAAAATACAATGAGCAGTTCTTC. The gene calls are TRBV7-6 and TRBJ2-1; TRBD2 matches at 8 bases. The germline V gene has CDR1 SGHVS and CDR2 FNYEAQ. The length of the CDR3 is 15 residues. The trim removed 5 bases at V and 4 bases at J, leaving 7 bases unmatched.

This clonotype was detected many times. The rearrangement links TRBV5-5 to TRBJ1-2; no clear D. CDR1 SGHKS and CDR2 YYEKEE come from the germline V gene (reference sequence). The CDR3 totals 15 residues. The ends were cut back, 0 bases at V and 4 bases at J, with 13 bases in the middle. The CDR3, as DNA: TGTGCCAGCAGCTTGGGGGCCCGCAGAGGCTATGGCTACACCTTC. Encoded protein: CASSLGARRGYGYTF.

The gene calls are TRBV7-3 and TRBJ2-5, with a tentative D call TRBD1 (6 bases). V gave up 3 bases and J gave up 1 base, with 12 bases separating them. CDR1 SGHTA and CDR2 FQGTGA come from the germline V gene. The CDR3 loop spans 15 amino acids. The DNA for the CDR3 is TGTGCCAGCAGCTTGTCCGCAGGGGTCCAAGAGACCCAGTACTTC. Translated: CASSLSAGVQETQYF.

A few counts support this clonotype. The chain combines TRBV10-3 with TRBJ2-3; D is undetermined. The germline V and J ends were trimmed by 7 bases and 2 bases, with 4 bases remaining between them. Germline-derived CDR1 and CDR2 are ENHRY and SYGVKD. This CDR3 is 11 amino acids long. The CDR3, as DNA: TGTGCCATCAAAGTCACAGATACGCAGTATTTT. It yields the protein CAIKVTDTQYF.

The CDR3 spells CASSYSTGGGNNEQFF. In nucleotides, the CDR3 is TGTGCCAGCAGTTACTCGACTGGGGGAGGGAACAATGAGCAGTTCTTC. The chain combines TRBV6-5 with TRBJ2-1; TRBD2 aligns across 7 bases. V gave up 0 bases and J gave up 5 bases; unmatched junction bases: 7. The CDR3 consists of 16 residues. In germline, CDR1 is MNHEY, CDR2 SVGAGI.

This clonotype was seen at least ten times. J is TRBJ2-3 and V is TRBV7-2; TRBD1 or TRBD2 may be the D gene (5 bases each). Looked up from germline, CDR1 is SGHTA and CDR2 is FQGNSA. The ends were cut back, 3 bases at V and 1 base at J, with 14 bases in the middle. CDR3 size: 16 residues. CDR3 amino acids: CASSFGLGTGTDTQYF. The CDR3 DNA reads TGTGCCAGCAGCTTTGGTCTTGGGACGGGCACAGATACGCAGTATTTT.

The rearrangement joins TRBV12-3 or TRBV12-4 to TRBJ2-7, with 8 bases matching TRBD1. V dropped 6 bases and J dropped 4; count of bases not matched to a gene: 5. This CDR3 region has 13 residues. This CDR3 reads CASRSQGGYEQYF. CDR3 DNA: TGTGCCAGCAGGTCACAGGGGGGTTACGAGCAGTACTTC.

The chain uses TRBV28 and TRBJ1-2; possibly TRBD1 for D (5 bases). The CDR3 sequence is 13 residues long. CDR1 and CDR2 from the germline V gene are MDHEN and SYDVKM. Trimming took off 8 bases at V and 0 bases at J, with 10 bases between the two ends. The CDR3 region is CASWDGANYGYTF. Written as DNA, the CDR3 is TGTGCCAGCTGGGACGGAGCTAACTATGGCTACACCTTC.

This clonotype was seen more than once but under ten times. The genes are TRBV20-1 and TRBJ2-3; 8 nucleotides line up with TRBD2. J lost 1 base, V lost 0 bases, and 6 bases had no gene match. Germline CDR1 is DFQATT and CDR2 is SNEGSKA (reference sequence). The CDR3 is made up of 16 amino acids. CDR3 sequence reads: CSARDPASGRTDTQYF. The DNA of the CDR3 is TGCAGTGCTAGAGATCCTGCTAGCGGGCGCACAGATACGCAGTATTTT.

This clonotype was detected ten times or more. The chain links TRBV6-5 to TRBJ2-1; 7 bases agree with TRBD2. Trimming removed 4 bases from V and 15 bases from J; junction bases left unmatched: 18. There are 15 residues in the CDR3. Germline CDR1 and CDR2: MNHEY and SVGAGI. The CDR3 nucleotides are TGTGCCAGCAGTTCGGACGGGGTAGCGGGTCGGACCCCGTTCTTC. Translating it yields CASSSDGVAGRTPFF.

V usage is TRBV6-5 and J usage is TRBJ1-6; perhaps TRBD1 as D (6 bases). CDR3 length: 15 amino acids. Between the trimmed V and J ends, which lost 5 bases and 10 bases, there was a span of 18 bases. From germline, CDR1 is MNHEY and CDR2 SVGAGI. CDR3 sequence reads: CASSTTTGLRSPLHF. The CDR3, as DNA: TGTGCCAGCAGTACTACAACAGGGTTACGGTCACCCCTCCACTTT.

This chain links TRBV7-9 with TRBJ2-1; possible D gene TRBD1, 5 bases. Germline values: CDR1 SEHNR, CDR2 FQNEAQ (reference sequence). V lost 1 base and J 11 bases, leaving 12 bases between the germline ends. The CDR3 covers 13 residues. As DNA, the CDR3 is TGTGCCAGCAGCTTAGGCCGACAGACACAGCAGTTCTTC. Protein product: CASSLGRQTQQFF.

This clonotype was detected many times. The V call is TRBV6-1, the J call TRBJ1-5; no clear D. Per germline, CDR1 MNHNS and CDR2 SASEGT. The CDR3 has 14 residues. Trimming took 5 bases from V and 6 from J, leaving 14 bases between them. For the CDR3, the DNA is TGTGCCAGCAGTCCTTATAGAAGTGTTCAGCCCCAGCATTTT. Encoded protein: CASSPYRSVQPQHF.

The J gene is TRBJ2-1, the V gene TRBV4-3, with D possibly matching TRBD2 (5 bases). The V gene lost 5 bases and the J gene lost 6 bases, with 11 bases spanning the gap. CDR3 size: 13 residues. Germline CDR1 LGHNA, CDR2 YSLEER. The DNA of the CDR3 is TGCGCCAGCAGCTACCGAGCGGTCAATGAGCAGTTCTTC. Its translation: CASSYRAVNEQFF.

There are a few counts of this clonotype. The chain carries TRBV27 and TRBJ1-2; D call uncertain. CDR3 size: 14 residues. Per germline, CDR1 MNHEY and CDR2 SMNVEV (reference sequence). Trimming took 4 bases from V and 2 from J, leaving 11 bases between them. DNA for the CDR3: TGTGCCAGCAGTTCATATGACTCAAACTATGGCTACACCTTC. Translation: CASSSYDSNYGYTF.

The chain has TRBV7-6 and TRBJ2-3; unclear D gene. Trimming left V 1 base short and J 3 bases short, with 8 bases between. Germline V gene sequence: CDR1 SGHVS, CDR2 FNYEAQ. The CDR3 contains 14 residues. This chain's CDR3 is CASSLEWGTDTQYF. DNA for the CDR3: TGTGCCAGCAGCTTAGAGTGGGGAACAGATACGCAGTATTTT. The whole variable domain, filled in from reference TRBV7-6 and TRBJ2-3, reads GAGVSQSPRYKVTKRGQDVALRCDPISGHVSLYWYRQALGQGPEFLTYFNYEAQQDKSGLPNDRFSAERPEGSISTLTIQRTEQRDSAMYRCASSLEWGTDTQYFGPGTRLTVL.

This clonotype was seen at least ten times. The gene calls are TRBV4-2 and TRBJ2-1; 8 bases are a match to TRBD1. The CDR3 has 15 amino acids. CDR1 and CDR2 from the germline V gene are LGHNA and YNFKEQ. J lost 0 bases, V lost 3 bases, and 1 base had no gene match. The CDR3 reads CASSQGTGSYNEQFF. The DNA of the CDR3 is TGTGCCAGCAGCCAGGGGACAGGCTCCTACAATGAGCAGTTCTTC.

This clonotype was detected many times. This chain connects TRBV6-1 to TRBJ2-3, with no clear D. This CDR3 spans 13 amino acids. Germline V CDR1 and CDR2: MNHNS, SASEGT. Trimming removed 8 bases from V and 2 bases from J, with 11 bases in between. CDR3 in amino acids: CASSETYTDTQYF. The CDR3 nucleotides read TGTGCCAGCTCCGAGACTTACACAGATACGCAGTATTTT.

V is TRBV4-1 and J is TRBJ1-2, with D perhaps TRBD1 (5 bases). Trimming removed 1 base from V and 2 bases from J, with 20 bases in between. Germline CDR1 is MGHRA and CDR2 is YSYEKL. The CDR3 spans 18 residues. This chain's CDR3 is CASSQGDGRTPRNYGYTF. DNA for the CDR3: TGCGCCAGCAGCCAAGGGGACGGCAGAACTCCAAGGAACTATGGCTACACCTTC.

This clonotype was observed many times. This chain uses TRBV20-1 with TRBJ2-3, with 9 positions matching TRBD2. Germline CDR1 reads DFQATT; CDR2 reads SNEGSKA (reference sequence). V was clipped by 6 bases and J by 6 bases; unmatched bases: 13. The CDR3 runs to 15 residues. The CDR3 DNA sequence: TGCAGTGCCTTCCAAGCGGGGGGCCTCCGGGATACGCAGTATTTT. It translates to CSAFQAGGLRDTQYF.

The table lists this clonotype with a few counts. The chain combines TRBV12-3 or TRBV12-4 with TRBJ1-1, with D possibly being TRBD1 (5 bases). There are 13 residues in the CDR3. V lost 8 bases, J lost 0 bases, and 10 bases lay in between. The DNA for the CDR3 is TGTGCCAGCGTAAGGGGATTGAACACTGAAGCTTTCTTT. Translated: CASVRGLNTEAFF.

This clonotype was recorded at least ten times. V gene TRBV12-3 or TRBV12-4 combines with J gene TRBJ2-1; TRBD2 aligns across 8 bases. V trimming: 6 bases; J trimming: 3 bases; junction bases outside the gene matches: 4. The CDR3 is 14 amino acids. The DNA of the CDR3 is TGTGCCAGCAGCCCGGGGGGGCTCTACAATGAGCAGTTCTTC. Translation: CASSPGGLYNEQFF.